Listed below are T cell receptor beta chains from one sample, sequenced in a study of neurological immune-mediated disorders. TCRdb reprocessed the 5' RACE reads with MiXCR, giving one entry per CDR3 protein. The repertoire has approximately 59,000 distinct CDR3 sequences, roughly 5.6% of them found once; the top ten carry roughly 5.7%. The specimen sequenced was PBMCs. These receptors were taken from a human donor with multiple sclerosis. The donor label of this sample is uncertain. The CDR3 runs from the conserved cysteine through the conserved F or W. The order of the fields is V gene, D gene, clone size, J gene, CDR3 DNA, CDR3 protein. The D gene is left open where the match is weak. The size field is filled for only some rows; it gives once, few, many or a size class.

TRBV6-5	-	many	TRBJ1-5	TGTGCCAGCAGTCCGGTCGGGTATAGCAATCAGCCCCAGCATTTT	CASSPVGYSNQPQHF
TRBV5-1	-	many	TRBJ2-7	TGCGCCAGCAGCGCTGGGCCCCCCTCCTACGAGCAGTACTTC	CASSAGPPSYEQYF
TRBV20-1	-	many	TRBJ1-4	TGCAGTGCTAGGAGGCGGGACGGGCTGGAAAAACTGTTTTTT	CSARRRDGLEKLFF
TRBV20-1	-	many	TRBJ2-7	TGCAGTGCTAGAGTAGGGGTATTGGCCTCCTACGAGCAGTACTTC	CSARVGVLASYEQYF
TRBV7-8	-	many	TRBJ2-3	TGTGCCAGCAGCTTTTACCAAGGATTGGGGGGCACAGATACGCAGTATTTT	CASSFYQGLGGTDTQYF
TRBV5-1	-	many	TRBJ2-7	TGCGCCAGCAGCTTGGCTGGGTCCAACGAGCAGTACTTC	CASSLAGSNEQYF
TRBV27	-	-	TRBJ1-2	TGTGCCAGCAGTTTAGCTGGAGGCGGCTACACCTTC	CASSLAGGGYTF
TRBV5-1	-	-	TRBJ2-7	TGCGCCAGCAGCTTGTACGTCGAGGGCCCGGGGAACGAGCACTACTTC	CASSLYVEGPGNEHYF
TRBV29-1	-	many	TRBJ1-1	TGCAGCACCTCAGCTCCCCTGTGGACAGAGAACACTGAAGCTTTCTTT	CSTSAPLWTENTEAFF
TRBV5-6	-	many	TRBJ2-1	TGTGCCAGCAGCTTACAGTCAGGGCTTAATGAGCAGTTCTTC	CASSLQSGLNEQFF
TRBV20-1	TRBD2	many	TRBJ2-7	TGCAGTGCTGGGGCCTTCGGGGGGGCCGTCGAGCAGTACTTC	CSAGAFGGAVEQYF
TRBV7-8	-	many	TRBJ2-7	TGTGCCAGCAGCCCCTGGACAATGCTAACCTACGAGCAGTACTTC	CASSPWTMLTYEQYF
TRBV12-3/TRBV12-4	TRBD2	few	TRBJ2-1	TGTGCCAGCAGACGACTAGCAGAGTACAATGAGCAGTTCTTC	CASRRLAEYNEQFF
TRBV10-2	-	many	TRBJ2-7	TGCGCCAGCGGGTCGGACAGCCGCGAGCAGTACTTC	CASGSDSREQYF
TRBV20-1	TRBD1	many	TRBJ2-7	TGCAGTGCTGACAGGGGCTCCCTGTCCTACGAGCAGTACTTC	CSADRGSLSYEQYF
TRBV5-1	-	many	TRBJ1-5	TGCGCCAGCAGCTTACTCGGACGGGATCAGCCCCAGCATTTT	CASSLLGRDQPQHF
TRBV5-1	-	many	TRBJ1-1	TGCGCCAGCAGCTTGGGGCAGAGGGCCACTGAAGCTTTCTTT	CASSLGQRATEAFF
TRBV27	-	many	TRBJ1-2	TGTGCCAGCAGTTTACCTGAGGACTACACCTTC	CASSLPEDYTF
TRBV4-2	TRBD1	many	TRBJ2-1	TGTGCCAGCAGCCGTGAAGGGATCGGACAGGGCTACAATGAGCAGTTCTTC	CASSREGIGQGYNEQFF
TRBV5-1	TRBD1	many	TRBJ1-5	TGCGCCAGCAGCTTGTGGGACAGCCGCAATCAGCCCCAGCATTTT	CASSLWDSRNQPQHF
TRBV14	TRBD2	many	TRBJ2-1	TGTGCCAGCAGCCCTTTAGCGGGGGCCACCTATTCCTCCTACAATGAGCAGTTCTTC	CASSPLAGATYSSYNEQFF
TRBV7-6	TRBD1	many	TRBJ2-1	TGTGCCAGCAGCTTGGGGACAGGGGGCAATGAGCAGTTCTTC	CASSLGTGGNEQFF
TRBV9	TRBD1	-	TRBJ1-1	TGTGCCAGCAGCGTGCGGGGGACAGGAGCTGAAGCTTTCTTT	CASSVRGTGAEAFF
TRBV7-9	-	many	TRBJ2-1	TGTGCCAGCAGCACCCTGGGGGTTGACAATGAGCAGTTCTTC	CASSTLGVDNEQFF
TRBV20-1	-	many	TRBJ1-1	TGCAGTGCTAGCAAAGACCTGAACACTGAAGCTTTCTTT	CSASKDLNTEAFF
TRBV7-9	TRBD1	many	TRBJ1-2	TGTGCCAGCAGCTTATTATCCGGGACAGACCTGAACTATGGCTACACCTTC	CASSLLSGTDLNYGYTF
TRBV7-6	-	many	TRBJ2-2	TGTGCCAGCAGCTTAAGCCGAAACACCGGGGAGCTGTTTTTT	CASSLSRNTGELFF
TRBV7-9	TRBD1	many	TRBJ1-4	TGTGCCAGCAGCTTAGCAAGACAGGGAGAAAAACTGTTTTTT	CASSLARQGEKLFF
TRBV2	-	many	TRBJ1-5	TGTGCCAACTCTAAATGGAGCAATCAGCCCCAGCATTTT	CANSKWSNQPQHF
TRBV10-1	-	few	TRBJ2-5	TGCGCCAGCAGTGACGGGGCCAAAGAGACCCAGTACTTC	CASSDGAKETQYF